Shown below are 24 T cell receptor beta chains from a single sample sequenced in a study of cytotoxic CD8 clonotypes in ibrutinib-treated CLL. TCRdb's copy holds only in-frame clones and misses some; the assay was immunoSEQ multiplex PCR. The sample records about 130,000 clones, 80% to 90% being singletons. This specimen consisted of PBMCs, obtained after 24 months of ibrutinib treatment. The receptors were gathered from a human donor with chronic lymphocytic leukemia.

The V call is TRBV28, the J call TRBJ1-5; weak D call: TRBD1 (5 bases). CDR3 length: 11 amino acids. Trimming removed 6 bases at V and 6 bases at J, with 6 bases between. In germline, CDR1 is MDHEN, CDR2 SYDVKM. The CDR3 region is CASRGVQPQHF. The DNA for the CDR3 is TGTGCCAGCAGGGGGGTTCAGCCCCAGCATTTT.

The chain combines TRBV18 with TRBJ1-3, with D unresolved. V dropped 3 bases and J dropped 4 bases, with 13 bases sitting between them. This CDR3 region has 15 residues. CDR1 is KGHSH, CDR2 LQKENI, per germline. CDR3 amino acids: CASSPILQAGNTIYF. CDR3 sequence (DNA): TGTGCCAGCTCACCCATCCTTCAGGCCGGAAACACCATATATTTT.

The chain carries TRBV27 and TRBJ2-7, with 7 bases that match TRBD1. Germline V gene lookup returns CDR1 MNHEY and CDR2 SMNVEV (reference sequence). The V gene end was trimmed by 4 bases and the J gene end by 2 bases; junction bases not matched to a gene: 5. This CDR3 is built from 14 residues. In nucleotides, the CDR3 is TGTGCCAGCAGTTATAGACAGGGTCCCTACGAGCAGTACTTC. It encodes CASSYRQGPYEQYF.

V is TRBV21-1 and J is TRBJ2-3; the D call of TRBD1 is as the table states it, not checked on the DNA. TRBV21-1 is termed a pseudogene. There are 17 residues in the CDR3. This CDR3 is CASINRWTTGGADTQYF. CDR3 nucleotide sequence: TGTGCCAGCATCAACCGTTGGACGACAGGGGGAGCAGATACGCAGTATTTT.

This clone was recorded many times. The chain couples TRBV30 to TRBJ1-4, with 7 bases lining up with TRBD1. This CDR3 is 14 amino acids long. Germline CDR1 reads GTSNPN; CDR2 reads SVGIG (reference sequence). V shed 0 bases, J shed 6 bases, and the junction held 4 bases outside the gene matches. This chain's CDR3 is CAWSVKGAHEKLFF. The CDR3 DNA is TGTGCCTGGAGTGTTAAGGGGGCACATGAAAAACTGTTTTTT.

The J gene is TRBJ2-7, the V gene TRBV5-6; D possibly matches TRBD1 or TRBD2 (5 bases each). Germline V gives CDR1 SGHDT, CDR2 YYEEEE. The CDR3 runs 11 residues. Trimming took 4 bases from V and 11 from J, leaving 13 bases between them. CDR3 sequence reads: CASSVQGREYF. For the CDR3, the DNA is TGTGCCAGCAGCGTTCAGGGACGCGAGTACTTC.

This rearrangement joins TRBV7-9 to TRBJ2-4; TRBD2 might be the D (5 bases). Per germline, CDR1 SEHNR and CDR2 FQNEAQ (reference sequence). The CDR3 has 13 amino acids. With 5 bases removed from V and 9 bases from J, the gap between germline ends came to 14 bases. The CDR3 loop is CASSRGSSGIQYF. The CDR3 DNA reads TGTGCCAGCAGCCGAGGGAGTTCAGGCATTCAGTACTTC. The variable domain in full, with the rest retrieved from reference TRBV7-9 and TRBJ2-4, is DTGVSQNPRHKITKRGQNVTFRCDPISEHNRLYWYRQTLGQGPEFLTYFQNEAQLEKSRLLSDRFSAERPKGSFSTLEIQRTEQGDSAMYLCASSRGSSGIQYFGAGTRLSVL.

The chain combines TRBV7-6 with TRBJ1-4; TRBD1 is a possible D gene (5 bases). Per germline, CDR1 SGHVS and CDR2 FNYEAQ. The CDR3 loop spans 16 amino acids. V lost 2 bases, J lost 2 bases, and 12 bases lay in between. The CDR3 is CASSLTPGSTNEKLFF. CDR3 sequence (DNA): TGTGCCAGCAGCTTAACGCCAGGGTCTACTAATGAAAAACTGTTTTTT.

The chain combines TRBV27 with TRBJ1-2; D may be TRBD1 (5 bases). The CDR3 is made up of 15 amino acids. V dropped 2 bases and J dropped 7 bases, with 17 bases sitting between them. Germline V gene data show CDR1 as MNHEY and CDR2 as SMNVEV (reference sequence). The CDR3 coding sequence is TGTGCCAGCAGTTTAGGGACTAACCCAAACACTGGCTACACCTTC. This sequence encodes CASSLGTNPNTGYTF.

This chain joins TRBV5-1 and TRBJ1-2; a weak D match, TRBD1 (6 bases). Germline CDR1 reads SGHRS; CDR2 reads YFSETQ. With 4 bases removed from V and 8 bases from J, the gap between germline ends came to 15 bases. The CDR3 has 13 residues. The CDR3 nucleotides are TGCGCCAGCAGCAGCCTGAACAGGGAGGGCTACACCTTC. Encoded protein: CASSSLNREGYTF.

The CDR3 bases are TGTGCCAGTAGTACAATAGCGGGAGGAAGTGAGACCCAGTACTTC. Translated, it gives CASSTIAGGSETQYF. The chain recombines TRBV19 with TRBJ2-5, with TRBD2 matching over 10 bases. Germline CDR1 reads LNHDA; CDR2 reads SQIVND (reference sequence). CDR3 size: 15 residues. V was pared by 4 bases and J by 5 bases, with 7 bases of the junction left unmatched.

The chain carries TRBV5-6 and TRBJ2-2; tentatively, D is TRBD1 (6 bases). Germline-derived CDR1 and CDR2 are SGHDT and YYEEEE. Trimming took off 3 bases at V and 6 bases at J, with 15 bases between the two ends. The CDR3 length is 15 residues. This CDR3 reads CASSYETGIAGELFF. As DNA, the CDR3 is TGTGCCAGCAGCTATGAGACAGGAATCGCCGGGGAGCTGTTTTTT.

This clone has just one count. The rearrangement links TRBV5-4 to TRBJ1-2, with D possibly being TRBD1 (5 bases). Per the germline V gene, CDR1 is SGHNT and CDR2 is YYREEE (reference sequence). The CDR3 loop spans 11 amino acids. The CDR3, as DNA: TGTGCTCAGCAGGGCCCCTATGGCTACACCTTC. The encoded protein is CAQQGPYGYTF.

The chain uses TRBV6-6 and TRBJ1-4, with D maybe TRBD1 (5 bases). The V and J ends lost 5 bases and 8 bases respectively, with 21 bases between them. The CDR3 runs to 16 residues. Germline CDR1 MNHNY, CDR2 SVGAGI (reference sequence). This CDR3 reads CASSKWGPARGEKLFF. The CDR3 DNA follows: TGTGCCAGCAGTAAATGGGGACCGGCCCGAGGGGAAAAACTGTTTTTT.

The count of this clone is one. The V gene is TRBV18, the J gene TRBJ1-2; tentative D call: TRBD1 (5 bases). V dropped 3 bases and J dropped 5 bases, with 16 bases sitting between them. Per the germline V gene, CDR1 is KGHSH and CDR2 is LQKENI. The CDR3 contains 15 residues. The CDR3 region has the DNA TGTGCCAGCTCACCGGGACCGGGACTAAGATATGGCTACACCTTC. Translating it yields CASSPGPGLRYGYTF. The variable domain in full, completed from reference TRBV18 and TRBJ1-2, reads NAGVMQNPRHLVRRRGQEARLRCSPMKGHSHVYWYRQLPEEGLKFMVYLQKENIIDESGMPKERFSAEFPKEGPSILRIQQVVRGDSAAYFCASSPGPGLRYGYTFGSGTRLTVV.

V usage is TRBV27 and J usage is TRBJ2-5; 8 bases fit TRBD1. The CDR3 loop spans 13 amino acids. Germline CDR1 reads MNHEY; CDR2 reads SMNVEV (reference sequence). The V segment lost 3 bases and the J segment 6 bases; nucleotides outside the gene matches: 3. This chain's CDR3 is CASSLDRAKTQYF. CDR3 sequence (DNA): TGTGCCAGCAGTTTGGACAGGGCGAAGACCCAGTACTTC.

The chain couples TRBV19 to TRBJ1-5; D not resolved. With 5 bases removed from V and 4 bases from J, the gap between germline ends came to 12 bases. Germline CDR1 and CDR2: LNHDA and SQIVND (reference sequence). The CDR3 length is 14 residues. CDR3 region: CASSPTNRNQPQHF. The DNA of the CDR3 is TGTGCCAGTAGTCCAACGAACAGAAATCAGCCCCAGCATTTT.

Note on this clone: Other DNA sequences from this sample encode an identical CDR3 as well. The chain couples TRBV28 to TRBJ1-2; 8 nucleotides line up with TRBD1. J lost 4 bases, V lost 6 bases, and 4 bases had no gene match. Germline V CDR1 and CDR2: MDHEN, SYDVKM. The CDR3 runs to 13 residues. CDR3 coding DNA: TGTGCCAGCAGCCCCGGACAGGGCTATGGCTACACCTTC. It yields the protein CASSPGQGYGYTF.

The chain has TRBV5-1 and TRBJ1-1; D remains ambiguous. V gave up 0 bases and J gave up 4 bases, with 13 bases separating them. The CDR3 extends over 15 amino acids. Germline loops: CDR1 SGHRS, CDR2 YFSETQ. CDR3 coding DNA: TGCGCCAGCAGCTTGGCATATGGGGAGGTCACTGAAGCTTTCTTT. Translated: CASSLAYGEVTEAFF.

This chain uses TRBV6-5 with TRBJ1-1, with D unclear. Looked up from germline, CDR1 is MNHEY and CDR2 is SVGAGI. Trimming pared 7 bases from V and 1 base from J, leaving 7 bases between. This CDR3 region has 12 residues. CDR3 protein: CASNPGNTEAFF. The DNA for the CDR3 is TGTGCCAGCAACCCAGGGAACACTGAAGCTTTCTTT.

The chain recombines TRBV4-2 with TRBJ2-2, with D uncertain. The CDR3 sequence is 17 residues long. Per the germline V gene, CDR1 is LGHNA and CDR2 is YNFKEQ. Trimming left V 0 bases short and J 0 bases short, with 11 bases between. Here the CDR3 reads CASSQDGHSPNTGELFF. The DNA for the CDR3 is TGTGCCAGCAGCCAAGATGGCCACTCTCCGAACACCGGGGAGCTGTTTTTT.

The chain has TRBV28 and TRBJ1-3; D not resolved. In germline, CDR1 is MDHEN, CDR2 SYDVKM. The CDR3 is 15 amino acids. V was trimmed by 8 bases and J by 3 bases, leaving 17 bases between them. The CDR3 spells CASWTNAGFGNTIYF. The CDR3 bases are TGTGCCAGCTGGACCAACGCCGGGTTTGGAAACACCATATATTTT.

This chain joins TRBV19 and TRBJ2-6; maybe TRBD1 (6 bases). V lost 6 bases, J lost 0 bases, and 12 bases lay in between. Germline CDR1 is LNHDA and CDR2 is SQIVND (reference sequence). CDR3 length: 16 amino acids. CDR3 DNA: TGTGCCAGTAGCCACAGGGTAGTCTCTGGGGCCAACGTCCTGACTTTC. It translates to CASSHRVVSGANVLTF.

The J gene is TRBJ1-1, the V gene TRBV7-2, with 10 bases lining up with TRBD1. Germline trimming cut 3 bases from V and 6 bases from J; bases unmatched to any gene: 4. Germline V CDR1 and CDR2: SGHTA, FQGNSA. The CDR3 totals 14 residues. In nucleotides, the CDR3 is TGTGCCAGCAGCTTTAGACAGGGGGCGGCTGAAGCTTTCTTT. Translation gives CASSFRQGAAEAFF.